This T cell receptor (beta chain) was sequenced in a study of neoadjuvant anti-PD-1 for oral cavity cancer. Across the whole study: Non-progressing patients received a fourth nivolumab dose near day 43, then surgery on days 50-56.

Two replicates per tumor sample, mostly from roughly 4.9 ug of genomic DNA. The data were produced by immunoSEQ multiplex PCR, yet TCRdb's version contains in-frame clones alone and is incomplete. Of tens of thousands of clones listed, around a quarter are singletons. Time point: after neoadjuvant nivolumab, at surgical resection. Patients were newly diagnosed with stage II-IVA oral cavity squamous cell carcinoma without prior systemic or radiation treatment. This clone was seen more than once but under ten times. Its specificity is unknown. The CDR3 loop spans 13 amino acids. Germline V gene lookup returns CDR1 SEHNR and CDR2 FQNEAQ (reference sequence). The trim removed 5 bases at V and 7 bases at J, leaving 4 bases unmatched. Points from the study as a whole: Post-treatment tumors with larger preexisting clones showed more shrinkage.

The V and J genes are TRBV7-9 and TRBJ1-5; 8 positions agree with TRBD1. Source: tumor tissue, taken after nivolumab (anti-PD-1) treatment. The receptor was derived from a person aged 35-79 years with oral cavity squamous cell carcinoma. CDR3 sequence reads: CASSQQGEQPQHF. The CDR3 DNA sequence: TGTGCCAGCAGCCAACAGGGGGAGCAGCCCCAGCATTTT.